Included here is one TCR beta chain sequence, with context. Its antigen is unknown. The record originates from a study of shared clonotypes between healthy human individuals. General study findings and limits: Sharing across a few donors was seen in 4% to 6.5% of naive CD4 clonotypes.

Naive CD8 cells, CD45RO-negative and positively selected for CCR7, excluded terminally differentiated effector memory CD45RA+ cells. The donor population consisted of healthy HIV-negative adults with no recent acute infections or vaccinations. The assay used deep level. Tens of thousands of T cell genomes (roughly 220 ng DNA) went into each sorted-subset replicate. Method: immunoSEQ multiplex PCR; TCRdb's copy keeps in-frame clones and lacks some. The repertoire holds millions of clones, over 85% seen once, with 1.1% in the top ten. Trimming took 4 bases from V and 10 from J; bases not matched to a gene: 12. Germline CDR1 SGDLS, CDR2 YYNGEE. The CDR3 is made up of 16 amino acids.

Sequences were obtained from naive CD8+ T cells sorted from blood. V usage is TRBV9 and J usage is TRBJ2-1, with 12 bases fitting TRBD2. The receptor's source is a young man in good health. CDR3 protein: CASSPLLAGGTLEQFF. The CDR3 nucleotides are TGTGCCAGCAGCCCTTTGCTAGCGGGGGGGACCTTGGAGCAGTTCTTC.